The sample holds many counts of the clone carrying this T cell receptor (beta chain). What it recognizes is unknown. These data are taken from a study of neurological immune-mediated disorders. About the research overall: Relapsing-remitting disease affected roughly 30, and secondary progressive 3, of roughly 35 multiple sclerosis patients. Overall study results and limits: Phylogenetic grouping assigned the repertoires of 18 of 34 multiple sclerosis patients to one related-CDR3 cluster, which constitutes a possible signature.

The cDNA was synthesized by 5'RACE incorporating 10-nucleotide random UMIs. From 15-18 subjects, every sequencing run obtained over 170 million TCR-beta sequences. Each CDR3 protein is one row after TCRdb ran MiXCR on the 5' RACE reads. The table has some 89,000 distinct CDR3 sequences, 4.3% seen once. This CDR3 comprises 14 residues. V lost 3 bases and J 4 bases, leaving 11 bases between the germline ends. The V gene's germline CDR1 is MNHEY and CDR2 SMNVEV (reference sequence). Time point in this sample: longitudinal time-point 3. The sample taken for sequencing was PBMCs. The chain links TRBV27 to TRBJ2-3; D is unresolved. This TCR came from a woman in her sixties or seventies with multiple sclerosis. Here the CDR3 DNA reads TGTGCCAGCAGTTTGGGCCGCGTTTCAGATACGCAGTATTTT. This translates into CASSLGRVSDTQYF.